The following is a TCR beta chain sequence with its context. In the original analysis: Scientists estimated how many nucleated cells there were by amplifying reference gene primers. Sequenced by immunoSEQ multiplex PCR; TCRdb stores in-frame clones only, minus some. V, J and clone size reflect that table, while D and trimming were determined from the DNA. The sample records around 65,000 clones, approximately 79% being singletons. Germline V gene sequence: CDR1 WSHSY, CDR2 SAAADI. J lost 4 bases, V lost 4 bases, and 7 bases had no gene match. CDR3 length: 15 amino acids. These data originate in a study of blood T cell repertoires in COVID-19. Study context: From the United States, Italy and Spain came samples of acute and convalescent COVID-19. In each case, the material was cDNA or gDNA derived from T cells, B-cell-depleted T cells, or PBMCs.

The receptor comes from a human donor in a cohort sampled during active COVID-19. The specimen sequenced was peripheral blood. V gene TRBV10-2 combines with J gene TRBJ2-1; 7 bases are a match to TRBD2. CDR3 region: CASSGTSLMYNEQFF. CDR3 sequence (DNA): TGCGCCAGCAGTGGGACTAGTTTAATGTACAATGAGCAGTTCTTC.